These 12 T cell receptor beta chains share one sample of origin, sequenced in a study of post-analysis software for immune sequencing data (dated by TCRdb to between 2015 and 2016). What the research found in general, with its limitations: Four or five TRBV segments, including TRBV5-6, TRBV5-1 and TRBV20-1, were significantly more frequent in patients than controls.

Their antigen targets remain unknown. The library was built by means of PCR. Instrument used: Illumina HiSeq 2500. To reduce PCR and sequencing biases, unique molecular identifiers were incorporated into the TCR beta cDNA libraries. TCRdb reprocessed the public reads (quality trimming at Q25 with fastp, clone calling with MiXCR) and kept in-frame beta chains. Rows are combined by CDR3 protein, so each entry shows the most common genes and DNA. In all, the sample holds some 450,000 distinct CDR3 sequences, and approximately 45% of those were seen once. In total, the top ten clones hold 12% of the sample. What was sequenced was blood. Receptors were obtained from a girl between 10 and 17 years old with multiple sclerosis.

Only a few counts were recorded for this clonotype. This rearrangement joins TRBV21-1 to TRBJ2-1; the table's TRBD2 call for D was not verified on the DNA. TRBV21-1 represents a pseudogene. The CDR3 is 14 residues long. Here the CDR3 reads CASSKGSREDEQFF. CDR3 bases: TGTGCCAGCAGCAAGGGATCGCGGGAGGATGAGCAGTTCTTC.

The V and J genes are TRBV15 and TRBJ2-7; TRBD1 might be the D (6 bases). The CDR3 loop spans 13 amino acids. Germline values: CDR1 LNHNV, CDR2 YYDKDF (reference sequence). The V gene lost 9 bases and the J gene lost 4 bases, with 16 bases spanning the gap. The CDR3 sequence is CATKSGAGYEQYF. CDR3 coding DNA: TGTGCCACTAAATCAGGGGCGGGTTACGAGCAGTACTTC.

This clonotype was detected only once. As DNA, the CDR3 is TGTGCCAGCAGCTTAGCTAGTGGGAGCGGCACAGATACGCAGTATTTT. Protein sequence: CASSLASGSGTDTQYF. The J gene is TRBJ2-3, the V gene TRBV7-9; perhaps TRBD2 as D (5 bases). With 0 bases removed from V and 1 base from J, the gap between germline ends came to 11 bases. Germline V gives CDR1 SEHNR, CDR2 FQNEAQ (reference sequence). There are 16 residues in the CDR3.

The chain links TRBV5-1 to TRBJ2-2; TRBD1 matches at 10 bases. J was trimmed by 5 bases and V by 0 bases; bases with no gene match: 4. The CDR3 covers 16 residues. Germline V lookup: CDR1 SGHRS, CDR2 YFSETQ. The CDR3 DNA reads as TGCGCCAGCAGCTTGGATGCGGGACAGGGGACCGGGGAGCTGTTTTTT. Translated, it gives CASSLDAGQGTGELFF.

V gene TRBV6-5 combines with J gene TRBJ2-2; perhaps TRBD2 as D (6 bases). The germline V gene encodes CDR1 MNHEY and CDR2 SVGAGI. CDR3 length equals 14 residues. Trimming stripped 7 bases from V and 3 bases from J, with 12 bases between. The CDR3 DNA follows: TGTGCCAGCAACGTCAGGAGGGACACCGGGGAGCTGTTTTTT. This codes for CASNVRRDTGELFF.

V usage is TRBV20-1 and J usage is TRBJ2-5; 9 bases agree with TRBD2. Germline loops: CDR1 DFQATT, CDR2 SNEGSKA (reference sequence). The CDR3 length is 14 residues. J gave up 13 bases and V 2 bases, and 14 bases lay outside the gene matches. This chain's CDR3 is CSARSPLAGREGYF. Here the CDR3 DNA reads TGCAGTGCTAGATCTCCACTAGCGGGCAGGGAAGGGTACTTC.

This clonotype has a count of ten or more. This sequence joins TRBV5-1 and TRBJ2-7; TRBD1 matches at 7 bases. The CDR3 consists of 14 residues. After removal of 4 bases from V and 5 bases from J, the junction contained 9 bases not matched to a gene. From germline, CDR1 is SGHRS and CDR2 YFSETQ. CDR3 sequence (DNA): TGCGCCAGCAGCCTGTACAGGGGCGCCGACGAGCAGTACTTC. Translation: CASSLYRGADEQYF.

This clonotype has more than one count but fewer than ten. This chain uses TRBV11-2 with TRBJ2-3; D remains unclear. CDR1 and CDR2 (germline): SGHAT, FQNNGV. The CDR3 consists of 14 residues. The V end was cut by 1 base, the J end by 2 bases, with 7 bases between. For the CDR3, the DNA is TGTGCCAGCAGCTTAGGTCGATACACAGATACGCAGTATTTT. Amino acids: CASSLGRYTDTQYF.

This chain joins TRBV5-1 and TRBJ2-7, with 10 bases that match TRBD2. Germline CDR1 is SGHRS and CDR2 is YFSETQ. The ends lost 0 bases at V and 5 bases at J; junction bases unmatched: 5. The CDR3 length is 15 residues. The CDR3 DNA reads as TGCGCCAGCAGCTTGGCCACTAGCGGGATAGACGAGCAGTACTTC. It codes for CASSLATSGIDEQYF.

This clonotype has just a few counts. Written as DNA, the CDR3 is TGCAGTGCTAGAAGGGACAGGGGCTATAGCAATCAGCCCCAGCATTTT. Its translation: CSARRDRGYSNQPQHF. The chain recombines TRBV20-1 with TRBJ1-5; 10 bases line up with TRBD1. Looked up from germline, CDR1 is DFQATT and CDR2 is SNEGSKA (reference sequence). Trimming took 2 bases from V and 0 from J; bases not matched to a gene: 4. The CDR3 loop spans 16 amino acids.

This clonotype was recorded a few times. The rearrangement uses TRBV9 and TRBJ1-2, with TRBD1 matching 8 bases. Looked up from germline, CDR1 is SGDLS and CDR2 is YYNGEE. The CDR3 length is 15 residues. Trimming at V came to 4 bases and at J to 7 bases, leaving 12 bases not matched to a gene. Here the CDR3 DNA reads TGTGCCAGCAGCACCTTACAGGGGGGCACGCTTGGCTACACCTTC. It codes for CASSTLQGGTLGYTF.

There are a few counts of this clonotype. The V gene is TRBV7-9, the J gene TRBJ1-1, with D possibly TRBD1 on 6 matching bases. V dropped 5 bases and J dropped 1 base, with 17 bases sitting between them. Germline V gives CDR1 SEHNR, CDR2 FQNEAQ (reference sequence). This CDR3 comprises 16 residues. The CDR3 loop is CASSPGDGGRNTEAFF. In DNA form, the CDR3 reads TGTGCCAGCAGCCCAGGGGACGGAGGAAGGAACACTGAAGCTTTCTTT.